One and the same sample provided the 9 T cell receptor beta chains below, sequenced in a study of blood T cell repertoires in COVID-19. Clones were sequenced by immunoSEQ multiplex PCR, and TCRdb holds only the in-frame ones, with some missing. The sample lists about 120,000 clones; around 86% were seen once. The source material was peripheral blood. Receptors were obtained from a man aged 80 or over with acute or convalescent COVID-19.

This sequence joins TRBV5-1 and TRBJ1-1, with D maybe TRBD1 (6 bases). Trimming took off 0 bases at V and 4 bases at J, with 16 bases between the two ends. The CDR3 sequence is 16 residues long. Per the germline V gene, CDR1 is SGHRS and CDR2 is YFSETQ. The CDR3 spells CASSLAPPGALTEAFF. CDR3 in DNA: TGCGCCAGCAGCTTGGCACCCCCAGGGGCTCTCACTGAAGCTTTCTTT.

This clone was detected a few times. V and J are TRBV12-5 and TRBJ1-2; D gene uncertain. V was trimmed by 2 bases and J by 6 bases, leaving 13 bases between them. The length of the CDR3 is 14 residues. Germline CDR1 reads LGHNT; CDR2 reads FRNRAP. The CDR3: CASGLPGQRDGYTF. The CDR3 DNA is TGTGCTAGTGGTTTGCCCGGGCAGCGGGATGGCTACACCTTC.

The J gene is TRBJ1-2, the V gene TRBV6-6; 9 positions agree with TRBD1. CDR1 is MNHNY, CDR2 SVGAGI, per germline (reference sequence). The CDR3 covers 13 residues. J was trimmed by 7 bases and V by 11 bases; bases with no gene match: 11. In DNA form, the CDR3 reads TGTGCCGCTTCCGGGACAGGGTTTTCTGGCTACACCTTC. Its translation is CAASGTGFSGYTF.

This chain joins TRBV11-3 and TRBJ1-1; a weak D match, TRBD1 (6 bases). V dropped 5 bases and J dropped 6 bases, with 13 bases sitting between them. This CDR3 has 13 amino acids. CDR1 is SGHNT, CDR2 YENEEA, per germline. The chain's CDR3 is CASSRGDTAEAFF. As DNA, the CDR3 is TGTGCCAGCAGCCGTGGGGACACCGCTGAAGCTTTCTTT.

The chain carries TRBV3-1 (or the pseudogene TRBV3-2) and TRBJ2-3; the match to TRBD1 covers 7 bases. The CDR3 spans 16 residues. Trimming removed 4 bases from V and 0 bases from J; junction bases left unmatched: 7. Germline values: CDR1 LGHDT, CDR2 YNNKEL (reference sequence). The DNA for the CDR3 is TGTGCCAGCAGCCCATCGGACAGGATTAGCACAGATACGCAGTATTTT. This translates into CASSPSDRISTDTQYF.

The rearrangement joins TRBV7-6 to TRBJ1-1; TRBD1 matches at 9 bases. V lost 0 bases to trimming and J lost 0 bases; unmatched junction nucleotides: 11. Germline CDR1 is SGHVS and CDR2 is FNYEAQ. This CDR3 spans 19 amino acids. The CDR3 region is CASSLAAGQGFGMNTEAFF. CDR3 DNA sequence: TGTGCCAGCAGCTTAGCGGCGGGACAGGGTTTCGGAATGAACACTGAAGCTTTCTTT.

This chain links TRBV19 with TRBJ1-5; 8 bases agree with TRBD1. The CDR3 extends over 15 amino acids. J was trimmed by 6 bases and V by 7 bases; bases with no gene match: 11. Germline lookup yields CDR1 LNHDA and CDR2 SQIVND (reference sequence). CDR3 sequence reads: CASTAGGSPGQPQHF. The DNA of the CDR3 is TGTGCCAGTACTGCAGGGGGCTCCCCCGGTCAGCCCCAGCATTTT.

CDR3 sequence: CASSYSRQGLTEAFF. Written as DNA, the CDR3 is TGTGCCAGCAGTTACTCGAGGCAGGGTCTCACTGAAGCTTTCTTT. J is TRBJ1-1 and V is TRBV6-6, with TRBD1 as a possible D gene (5 bases). The CDR3 is 15 residues long. CDR1 is MNHNY, CDR2 SVGAGI, per germline (reference sequence). V lost 0 bases and J lost 4, with 12 bases in between.

The chain carries TRBV6-6 and TRBJ2-1; TRBD1 matches 7 bases. V lost 8 bases, J lost 0 bases, and 1 base stayed unmatched. Germline values: CDR1 MNHNY, CDR2 SVGAGI (reference sequence). The CDR3 is 13 residues long. CDR3: CASWDSSYNEQFF. The DNA for the CDR3 is TGTGCCAGCTGGGACAGCTCCTACAATGAGCAGTTCTTC.